This T cell receptor beta chain appears in the sequencing data of a study of T cells expressing NK-cell markers. The overall study: Repertoires of TCR beta were obtained from T cells sorted as CD3+CD56+NKG2C+, CD3+CD56+NKG2C- and CD3+CD56-NKG2C+. One of eight sequenced donors was HCMV-seronegative; the other seven were seropositive.

From its re-call of the 5' RACE reads, TCRdb lists each CDR3 protein once, without DNA. Its table lists about 160,000 distinct CDR3 sequences. The germline V gene has CDR1 KGHSY and CDR2 FQNENV. This CDR3 contains 15 residues. The chain couples TRBV16 to TRBJ2-2; TCRdb gives TRBD2 as the D gene, but with no DNA this cannot be confirmed. The origin of this receptor is a woman aged 18 to 75 in good health. Input material: blood T cells: a sorted CD56 or NKG2C T cell subset, CD4+ or CD8+ T cells, or bulk PBMC T cells (not recorded which). CDR3 amino acids: CASSQISRGDGELFF. Together with reference TRBV16 and TRBJ2-2, the CDR3 gives the full variable domain: GEEVAQTPKHLVRGEGQKAKLYCAPIKGHSYVFWYQQVLKNEFKFLISFQNENVFDETGMPKERFSAKCLPNSPCSLEIQATKLEDSAVYFCASSQISRGDGELFFGEGSRLTVL.